Presented here are 31 T cell receptor beta chains from one specimen sequenced in a study of blood T cell repertoires in COVID-19. TCRdb's table, derived via immunoSEQ multiplex PCR, lists solely in-frame clones and lacks some. The sample carries approximately 99,000 clones, 88% recorded once. The sequenced sample consisted of peripheral blood. These receptors all come from a human donor in a cohort sampled during active COVID-19.

This chain links TRBV5-6 with TRBJ2-3, with 7 bases fitting TRBD2. Germline CDR1 SGHDT, CDR2 YYEEEE. V was pared by 4 bases and J by 0 bases, with 5 bases of the junction left unmatched. This CDR3 has 15 amino acids. CDR3 DNA: TGTGCCAGCAGCCCGGGACTAACTAGCACAGATACGCAGTATTTT. Its translation: CASSPGLTSTDTQYF.

V gene TRBV27 combines with J gene TRBJ2-1; 14 bases match TRBD2. The CDR3 loop spans 16 amino acids. Unmatched junction bases numbered 3, after V lost 4 bases and J lost 4 bases. Germline-derived CDR1 and CDR2 are MNHEY and SMNVEV (reference sequence). CDR3 bases: TGTGCCAGCAGTTCCTGGACTAGCGGGGGGTACAATGAGCAGTTCTTC. Translation: CASSSWTSGGYNEQFF.

The CDR3 sequence is CASSRNREPNYGYTF. The CDR3 nucleotides are TGCGCCAGCAGCCGGAACAGGGAGCCTAACTATGGCTACACCTTC. The chain is built from TRBV5-1 and TRBJ1-2; D is possibly TRBD1 (6 bases). This CDR3 is 15 amino acids long. Trimming stripped 4 bases from V and 0 bases from J, with 13 bases between. The germline V gene encodes CDR1 SGHRS and CDR2 YFSETQ.

This CDR3 reads CASSSAQGLAGSGYEQYF. In nucleotides, the CDR3 is TGTGCCAGCAGCTCAGCGCAAGGGCTAGCGGGATCTGGCTACGAGCAGTACTTC. This rearrangement joins TRBV7-2 to TRBJ2-7; 9 nucleotides match TRBD2. J lost 3 bases, V lost 4 bases, and 16 bases had no gene match. CDR1 SGHTA and CDR2 FQGNSA come from the germline V gene. This CDR3 region has 18 residues. Filled out from reference TRBV7-2 and TRBJ2-7, the complete variable domain reads GAGVSQSPSNKVTEKGKDVELRCDPISGHTALYWYRQSLGQGLEFLIYFQGNSAPDKSGLPSDRFSAERTGGSVSTLTIQRTQQEDSAVYLCASSSAQGLAGSGYEQYFGPGTRLTVT.

V and J are TRBV11-2 and TRBJ2-2, with D uncertain. V lost 5 bases and J 0 bases, leaving 10 bases between the germline ends. The CDR3 spans 15 residues. Germline-derived CDR1 and CDR2 are SGHAT and FQNNGV. CDR3 in DNA: TGTGCCAGCAGCCTCCACTCCACGAACACCGGGGAGCTGTTTTTT. As protein: CASSLHSTNTGELFF.

This chain connects TRBV27 to TRBJ1-1; D unclear. Trimming pared 5 bases from V and 0 bases from J, leaving 10 bases between. The CDR3 covers 14 residues. The V gene's germline CDR1 is MNHEY and CDR2 SMNVEV (reference sequence). CDR3 in DNA: TGTGCCAGCAGTGTCGGACTGCTGAACACTGAAGCTTTCTTT. Translated: CASSVGLLNTEAFF.

V and J are TRBV2 and TRBJ1-2; the D is unclear. The CDR3 consists of 13 residues. Germline V gives CDR1 SNHLY, CDR2 FYNNEI. V dropped 5 bases and J dropped 4 bases, with 11 bases sitting between them. The CDR3 coding sequence is TGTGCCAGCAGTCTCCGAGAAGCCTATGGCTACACCTTC. Translated, it gives CASSLREAYGYTF.

A single count supports this clone. For the CDR3, the DNA is TGTGCCAGCTCCCCGGACAGGGGGCGGACTGAAGCTTTCTTT. The encoded protein is CASSPDRGRTEAFF. This chain links TRBV9 with TRBJ1-1; 11 bases align to TRBD1. The germline V gene has CDR1 SGDLS and CDR2 YYNGEE. V lost 7 bases and J lost 5; bases outside the gene matches: 7. The CDR3 extends over 14 amino acids.

This chain links TRBV28 with TRBJ2-2; D gene uncertain. V was clipped by 6 bases and J by 4 bases, with 6 bases between them. Germline V lookup: CDR1 MDHEN, CDR2 SYDVKM. This CDR3 region has 12 residues. CDR3 bases: TGTGCCAGCAGGGGCAGCACCGGGGAGCTGTTTTTT. Translated, it gives CASRGSTGELFF. The entire variable domain, with the rest obtained from reference TRBV28 and TRBJ2-2, is as follows: DVKVTQSSRYLVKRTGEKVFLECVQDMDHENMFWYRQDPGLGLRLIYFSYDVKMKEKGDIPEGYSVSREKKERFSLILESASTNQTSMYLCASRGSTGELFFGEGSRLTVL.

The chain carries TRBV7-2 and TRBJ1-5; no reliable D call. The CDR3 runs to 14 residues. Trimming cost V 1 base and J 4 bases, with 8 bases left between them. Germline V gives CDR1 SGHTA, CDR2 FQGNSA. CDR3 sequence reads: CASSLGGGNQPQHF. Written as DNA, the CDR3 is TGTGCCAGCAGCTTAGGGGGAGGAAATCAGCCCCAGCATTTT.

The chain has TRBV4-1 and TRBJ2-7; D ambiguous. The CDR3 covers 14 residues. Germline V gene lookup returns CDR1 MGHRA and CDR2 YSYEKL. V gave up 4 bases and J gave up 0 bases, with 10 bases separating them. CDR3 nucleotides: TGCGCCAGCAGCCCCCCAGACACCTCCTACGAGCAGTACTTC. Translated: CASSPPDTSYEQYF.

The chain links TRBV3-1 (or the pseudogene TRBV3-2) to TRBJ2-3; no firm D call. This CDR3 region has 12 residues. Germline CDR1 and CDR2: LGHDT and YNNKEL (reference sequence). Trimming stripped 5 bases from V and 6 bases from J, with 9 bases between. CDR3 DNA sequence: TGTGCCAGCAGCTCTCCTTTGGATACGCAGTATTTT. This encodes CASSSPLDTQYF.

The chain is built from TRBV7-8 and TRBJ2-2; a possible D gene is TRBD2 (6 bases). CDR3 length: 16 residues. Germline V gene lookup returns CDR1 SGHVS and CDR2 FQNEAQ. Trimming removed 5 bases from V and 8 bases from J, with 21 bases in between. The DNA for the CDR3 is TGTGCCAGCAGCCCCGGGAGACAGACCTGGGGAGGGGAGCTGTTTTTT. Its protein product is CASSPGRQTWGGELFF. The full variable domain, in which reference TRBV7-8 and TRBJ2-2 provide the parts outside the CDR3, is GAGVSQSPRYKVAKRGQDVALRCDPISGHVSLFWYQQALGQGPEFLTYFQNEAQLDKSGLPSDRFFAERPEGSVSTLKIQRTQQEDSAVYLCASSPGRQTWGGELFFGEGSRLTVL.

The V call is TRBV19, the J call TRBJ1-3; unclear D gene. Trimming left V 1 base short and J 4 bases short, with 11 bases between. CDR3 length: 15 residues. CDR1 is LNHDA and CDR2 is SQIVND in the germline V gene (reference sequence). The DNA for the CDR3 is TGTGCCAGTAGTATAGGACAAATCGGCGGAAACACCATATATTTT. The encoded protein is CASSIGQIGGNTIYF.

The V call is TRBV24-1, the J call TRBJ1-3, with D maybe TRBD1 (5 bases). V shed 6 bases and J shed 0 bases, with 14 bases lying between them. Looked up from germline, CDR1 is KGHDR and CDR2 is SFDVKD. The CDR3 covers 16 residues. The CDR3 sequence: CATSSTDSNSGNTIYF. The CDR3, as DNA: TGTGCCACCAGTTCAACTGACAGTAACTCTGGAAACACCATATATTTT.

The gene calls are TRBV9 and TRBJ1-1, with D tentatively TRBD1 (6 bases). CDR3 length: 15 residues. CDR1 and CDR2 from the germline V gene are SGDLS and YYNGEE. The germline V and J ends were trimmed by 2 bases and 1 base, with 12 bases remaining between them. The CDR3 protein is CASSVMDRRNTEAFF. DNA for the CDR3: TGTGCCAGCAGCGTGATGGACAGAAGGAACACTGAAGCTTTCTTT.

The chain recombines TRBV10-3 with TRBJ2-7; the D gene is possibly TRBD2 (5 bases). This CDR3 has 14 residues. V was cut by 0 bases and J by 5 bases, with 11 bases left in between. Germline V gives CDR1 ENHRY, CDR2 SYGVKD. The CDR3 spells CAISESVGSNEQYF. The CDR3 DNA reads as TGTGCCATCAGTGAGTCTGTTGGGAGCAACGAGCAGTACTTC.

This chain links TRBV5-8 with TRBJ1-1, with D maybe TRBD1 (5 bases). CDR1 and CDR2 (germline): SGHTS, YDEGEE. The CDR3 loop spans 17 amino acids. Between the trimmed V and J ends, which lost 0 bases and 0 bases, there was a span of 15 bases. The CDR3 loop is CASSLGRGSSMNTEAFF. The CDR3 DNA reads TGTGCCAGCAGCTTGGGTAGGGGCTCCTCGATGAACACTGAAGCTTTCTTT.

The CDR3 nucleotides read TGTGCCAGCAAGGAGGTTTTCTCCTACGAGCAGTACTTC. This sequence encodes CASKEVFSYEQYF. J is TRBJ2-7 and V is TRBV2, with D perhaps matching TRBD2 (5 bases). Per the germline V gene, CDR1 is SNHLY and CDR2 is FYNNEI. V lost 7 bases and J lost 0, with 10 bases in between. There are 13 residues in the CDR3. The full variable domain, with the rest looked up from reference TRBV2 and TRBJ2-7, is EPEVTQTPSHQVTQMGQEVILRCVPISNHLYFYWYRQILGQKVEFLVSFYNNEISEKSEIFDDQFSVERPDGSNFTLKIRSTKLEDSAMYFCASKEVFSYEQYFGPGTRLTVT.

This clone was counted once. CDR3 amino acids: CASSLSVADTQYF. The CDR3 region has the DNA TGTGCCAGCAGTCTCTCGGTTGCAGATACGCAGTATTTT. V is TRBV12-3 or TRBV12-4 and J is TRBJ2-3; D uncertain. The CDR3 totals 13 residues. Trimming left V 5 bases short and J 4 bases short, with 10 bases between.

This clone has only a few counts. The rearrangement joins TRBV7-9 to TRBJ2-1, with 12 bases aligning to TRBD2. The length of the CDR3 is 19 residues. The V gene's germline CDR1 is SEHNR and CDR2 FQNEAQ (reference sequence). V shed 4 bases, J shed 10 bases, and the junction held 20 bases outside the gene matches. The CDR3 bases are TGTGCCAGCAGCTCGACCGGGACTAGCGGGTCCGGGCATTCCGGCGAGCAGTTCTTC. Amino acids: CASSSTGTSGSGHSGEQFF.

Note on this clone: Germline is not matched at one junction end, which may reflect a read error. The chain is built from TRBV6-6 and TRBJ1-2; D not resolved. The CDR3 is 12 amino acids. Germline V lookup: CDR1 MNHNY, CDR2 SVGAGI (reference sequence). The CDR3 sequence: CASTGANYGYIF. The CDR3 DNA follows: TGTGCCAGCACCGGAGCTAACTATGGCTACATCTTC.

The chain is built from TRBV28 and TRBJ1-6; 7 positions match TRBD1. The CDR3 sequence is 15 residues long. The germline CDR1 and CDR2 sequences are MDHEN and SYDVKM. Trimming at V came to 4 bases and at J to 10 bases, leaving 10 bases not matched to a gene. CDR3 DNA: TGTGCCAGCAGTTCAGGGACAGCTTCGGGATCACCCCTCCACTTT. Translation: CASSSGTASGSPLHF.

This chain links TRBV27 with TRBJ2-1, with TRBD1 as a possible D gene (5 bases). This CDR3 has 13 residues. Trimming shortened V by 6 bases and J by 4 bases, and 10 bases separated the two germline ends. Germline lookup yields CDR1 MNHEY and CDR2 SMNVEV (reference sequence). In DNA, the CDR3 is TGTGCCAGCAGCGACAGACTGTACAATGAGCAGTTCTTC. It encodes CASSDRLYNEQFF.

CDR3 amino acids: CASSGGVRMNTEAFF. CDR3 coding DNA: TGTGCCAGCAGCGGGGGGGTCAGGATGAACACTGAAGCTTTCTTT. The gene calls are TRBV9 and TRBJ1-1, with D tentatively TRBD1 (5 bases). CDR1 is SGDLS, CDR2 YYNGEE, per germline. This CDR3 contains 15 residues. V shed 3 bases and J shed 0 bases, with 12 bases lying between them.

The chain links TRBV6-1 to TRBJ1-2, with D perhaps TRBD1 (5 bases). There are 13 residues in the CDR3. The V and J ends lost 3 bases and 0 bases respectively, with 5 bases between them. The germline CDR1 and CDR2 sequences are MNHNS and SASEGT. This CDR3 reads CASSDRANYGYTF. The CDR3 bases are TGTGCCAGCAGTGACAGGGCTAACTATGGCTACACCTTC.

The V gene is TRBV6-1, the J gene TRBJ2-7, with TRBD2 identical over 14 bases. Germline V gene sequence: CDR1 MNHNS, CDR2 SASEGT. The CDR3 is made up of 16 amino acids. J was trimmed by 6 bases and V by 1 base; bases with no gene match: 5. The CDR3 DNA follows: TGTGCCAGCAGTGAAGGGGTCGGACTAGCGGGAGGCGAGCAGTACTTC. It yields the protein CASSEGVGLAGGEQYF.

CDR3: CASSLYGDRGLEIWPQHF. CDR3 nucleotides: TGTGCCAGCAGCTTATATGGAGATAGGGGTCTTGAGATATGGCCCCAGCATTTT. J is TRBJ1-5 and V is TRBV7-2; a weak D match, TRBD1 (5 bases). Trimming stripped 2 bases from V and 9 bases from J, with 26 bases between. CDR3 length equals 18 residues. The V gene's germline CDR1 is SGHTA and CDR2 FQGNSA.

The V call is TRBV19, the J call TRBJ2-1; 9 bases match TRBD2. The CDR3 contains 15 residues. Germline CDR1 is LNHDA and CDR2 is SQIVND (reference sequence). V was pared by 7 bases and J by 7 bases, with 11 bases of the junction left unmatched. This CDR3 is CASKGSGSAGNEQFF. The DNA for the CDR3 is TGTGCCAGTAAGGGTAGCGGGAGCGCAGGGAATGAGCAGTTCTTC.

The V call is TRBV5-1, the J call TRBJ2-2; 8 nucleotides agree with TRBD2. The CDR3 has 18 residues. Germline V lookup: CDR1 SGHRS, CDR2 YFSETQ. J was trimmed by 1 base and V by 4 bases; bases with no gene match: 12. CDR3 bases: TGCGCCAGCAGCATAAGGCAGCGGGGGAGATTGAACACCGGGGAGCTGTTTTTT. This encodes CASSIRQRGRLNTGELFF.

V is TRBV11-2 and J is TRBJ2-3, with TRBD1 as a possible D gene (6 bases). The CDR3 is 15 amino acids. V lost 5 bases to trimming and J lost 2 bases, with 14 bases between them. Looked up from germline, CDR1 is SGHAT and CDR2 is FQNNGV. The CDR3 loop reads CASSPRDTPTDTQYF. The CDR3, as DNA: TGTGCCAGCAGCCCCCGGGACACCCCCACAGATACGCAGTATTTT.